Sequencing of this T cell receptor (beta chain) was carried out in a study of T cell changes during pregnancy in multiple sclerosis. The germline CDR1 and CDR2 sequences are MNHEY and SVGAGI. The CDR3 contains 15 residues. V was trimmed by 0 bases and J by 4 bases, leaving 9 bases between them. Assay used: immunoSEQ multiplex PCR; TCRdb lists only in-frame clones, some missing. Of about 76,000 clones in the sample, 93% were seen once. The chain links TRBV6-5 to TRBJ1-4; D is ambiguous. The source was peripheral blood, collected in the second trimester of pregnancy. This TCR came from a female donor with multiple sclerosis, enrolled in a pregnancy study. The CDR3 region is CASSYSAGDNEKLFF. In DNA, the CDR3 is TGTGCCAGCAGTTACTCCGCCGGAGATAATGAAAAACTGTTTTTT.